This TCR beta chain was sequenced for a study of blood T cell repertoires in COVID-19 (dated by TCRdb to 2019 to 2021). Turning to the overall study: Samples from collaborators originated in the United States, Italy and Spain and spanned both the acute and convalescent phases of COVID-19. The material from the prospective study consisted of cDNA or gDNA derived from T cells, B-cell-depleted T cells, or PBMCs. Subjects who had been exposed to COVID-19, were actively infected with it, or had recovered from it provided the deeply sampled blood TCRbeta repertoires that made up the dataset. The repertoires were released in a freely available public database intended as a resource for research on the immune response to SARS-CoV-2. The samples were drawn from two sources: the first 160 participants of the ongoing ImmuneRACE study, and fewer than 1,500 subjects contributed by 6 global collaborators. The sample metadata nearly always contained a de-identified subject ID, COVID-19 status, age in years and sex. Where available, HLA class I and class II types were obtained from metadata supplied by the sample provider rather than from assay-based typing. Overall study outcomes, separate from this receptor: The quantity of clinical and demographic metadata differed by source and by participant and was supplied without curation.

Points on this clone: Which antigen it targets is not known. Base qualities are not provided; no much larger clone lies one nucleotide away.

The collaborating institutions used their own protocols to collect whole blood in K2EDTA tubes. For TCRbeta analysis, collaborators shipped samples in one of three forms: frozen whole blood, isolated PBMCs, or DNA extracted from either of those sample types. TCRbeta CDR3 regions were amplified from genomic DNA using the immunoSEQ Assay, a bias-controlled multiplex PCR. Under the source paper's analysis protocol: Within the assay, amplification of reference gene primers was used to estimate how many nucleated cells each sample contained. To quantify the absolute abundance of each unique TCRbeta CDR3 rearrangement, sequence reads were collapsed and filtered. For each sample, productive Simpson clonality was calculated as the square root of Simpson's diversity index over productive rearrangements. TCRdb took over this immuneACCESS table, retaining in-frame rearrangements with V and J assigned. Such tables are incomplete; in checked studies, under half of the missing clones stem from an unresolved V gene, and the remainder is unexplained. The DNA gave D and trimming, while V, J and clone size come from that table. The sample table records 200,000 to 300,000 clones; approximately 85% of these occur just once. About 4% of the sample goes to the ten largest clones.

V is clipped by 3 bases and J by 7 bases, and the sequence between their germline boundaries is 19 bases long. The CDR3 goes from the cysteine to the phenylalanine over 15 residues. The read is trimmed to its CDR3 DNA, 45 bases read in frame from base 1. The germline V gene (reference sequence) yields GTSNPN for CDR1 and SVGIG for CDR2. The sample taken for sequencing was peripheral blood. The V and J segments used are TRBV30 and TRBJ1-5, with the D gene not clear enough to name. The clonotype comes from a man in his forties or fifties with acute or convalescent COVID-19. The CDR3 corresponds to CAWSVGGGLWQPQHF. Here is the DNA: TGTGCCTGGAGCGTAGGCGGAGGGTTGTGGCAGCCCCAGCATTTT.